Following are 15 T cell receptor beta chains from one sample sequenced in a study of shared clonotypes between healthy human individuals (dated by TCRdb to the early 2020s). CD8 naive samples were obtained by positive selection for CCR7 among CD45RO-negative cells, yielding a CD45RA+CCR7+ population from which TemRA cells were excluded. The library was generated by the immunoSEQ multiplex PCR assay. TCRdb mirrors the immuneACCESS table, restricted to in-frame sequences. Some clones are absent from its copies; in checked studies, under half trace to an unresolved V gene, and the reason for the others is unknown. The sample records about 2.2 million clones, just over 90% of which are singletons. Jointly, the top ten make up roughly 1.7% of the sample. The sample taken for sequencing was naive CD8+ T cells from PBMCs. Reading the label with the study, this specimen's cell subset or site is: CD45RA+CCR7+. These receptors were collected from a young man in good health. Some clones in this sample may be carry-over from other donors' samples.

This clone occurred a few times. The chain carries TRBV27 and TRBJ1-1; no firm D call. Germline V gene sequence: CDR1 MNHEY, CDR2 SMNVEV (reference sequence). This CDR3 comprises 13 residues. The V end lost 8 bases, the J end lost 0 bases, and 10 bases lay between the germline ends. The DNA for the CDR3 is TGTGCCAGCCATCTCCACATGAACACTGAAGCTTTCTTT. It codes for CASHLHMNTEAFF.

The chain combines TRBV19 with TRBJ2-1; no firm D call. CDR1 is LNHDA and CDR2 is SQIVND in the germline V gene (reference sequence). This CDR3 is 13 amino acids long. With 3 bases removed from V and 5 bases from J, the gap between germline ends came to 8 bases. CDR3 sequence (DNA): TGTGCCAGTAGTATCGGAGATGACAATGAGCAGTTCTTC. Translation: CASSIGDDNEQFF.

The V call is TRBV7-8, the J call TRBJ1-5, with D possibly TRBD1 on 5 matching bases. Per germline, CDR1 SGHVS and CDR2 FQNEAQ. This CDR3 is built from 14 residues. Trimming cost V 5 bases and J 2 bases, with 10 bases left between them. CDR3 region: CASSLWGGNQPQHF. The CDR3 DNA sequence: TGTGCCAGCAGCCTTTGGGGGGGCAATCAGCCCCAGCATTTT.

In DNA, the CDR3 is TGTGCCAGCAGCTTGGGCGCGTTGGCCGGGGATGGCTACACCTTC. Encoded protein: CASSLGALAGDGYTF. The chain uses TRBV5-6 and TRBJ1-2; D is uncertain. The CDR3 runs to 15 residues. CDR1 SGHDT and CDR2 YYEEEE come from the germline V gene. V was pared by 0 bases and J by 6 bases, with 15 bases between.

This chain joins TRBV9 and TRBJ1-4, with 7 bases that match TRBD1. Germline trimming cut 2 bases from V and 8 bases from J; bases unmatched to any gene: 9. This CDR3 comprises 15 residues. From germline, CDR1 is SGDLS and CDR2 YYNGEE. The CDR3: CASSVLGGLGEKLFF. For the CDR3, the DNA is TGTGCCAGCAGCGTCCTAGGGGGCCTGGGGGAAAAACTGTTTTTT.

J is TRBJ1-2 and V is TRBV7-6; D may be TRBD1 (6 bases). Germline CDR1 is SGHVS and CDR2 is FNYEAQ. CDR3 size: 17 residues. Trimming removed 4 bases at V and 7 bases at J, with 25 bases between. CDR3: CASSWPTSAPGVGGYTF. The CDR3 DNA is TGTGCCAGCAGCTGGCCGACCTCTGCTCCAGGGGTAGGTGGCTACACCTTC.

The CDR3 is CASSLVAGGNEQFF. In DNA form, the CDR3 reads TGTGCCAGCAGCCTGGTAGCGGGAGGCAATGAGCAGTTCTTC. This sequence joins TRBV7-3 and TRBJ2-1; 10 bases are shared with TRBD2. This CDR3 contains 14 residues. The V segment lost 5 bases and the J segment 6 bases; nucleotides outside the gene matches: 4. Germline V CDR1 and CDR2: SGHTA, FQGTGA.

The chain uses TRBV27 and TRBJ2-3, with a weak D call TRBD2 (6 bases). Trimming cost V 2 bases and J 1 base, with 13 bases left between them. Germline-derived CDR1 and CDR2 are MNHEY and SMNVEV (reference sequence). The CDR3 length is 16 residues. CDR3 nucleotides: TGTGCCAGCAGTTTAATTCTGACTAGTGGCACAGATACGCAGTATTTT. Its translation is CASSLILTSGTDTQYF.

Notes on this clone: The identical CDR3 is also encoded by other nucleotide sequences in the sample. The chain combines TRBV9 with TRBJ1-2; D is undetermined. The V gene's germline CDR1 is SGDLS and CDR2 YYNGEE. There are 14 residues in the CDR3. V dropped 4 bases and J dropped 2 bases, with 12 bases sitting between them. CDR3 sequence reads: CASSPRTGNYGYTF. The CDR3 DNA follows: TGTGCCAGCAGCCCTAGGACGGGGAACTATGGCTACACCTTC. Using reference TRBV9 and TRBJ1-2 for the parts outside the CDR3, the full variable domain is DSGVTQTPKHLITATGQRVTLRCSPRSGDLSVYWYQQSLDQGLQFLIQYYNGEERAKGNILERFSAQQFPDLHSELNLSSLELGDSALYFCASSPRTGNYGYTFGSGTRLTVV.

V gene TRBV7-8 combines with J gene TRBJ1-1, with D unresolved. Per the germline V gene, CDR1 is SGHVS and CDR2 is FQNEAQ. The CDR3 totals 15 residues. Trimming removed 2 bases at V and 1 base at J, with 11 bases between. The CDR3 sequence: CASSLSVRGNTEAFF. In DNA form, the CDR3 reads TGTGCCAGCAGCTTAAGTGTACGAGGGAACACTGAAGCTTTCTTT.

The chain carries TRBV27 and TRBJ2-7, with 7 bases aligning to TRBD2. There are 13 residues in the CDR3. Germline V gene lookup returns CDR1 MNHEY and CDR2 SMNVEV (reference sequence). The V gene end was trimmed by 8 bases and the J gene end by 0 bases; junction bases not matched to a gene: 4. The CDR3, as DNA: TGTGCCAGCGAGGGCGGGAGCTCCTACGAGCAGTACTTC. It translates to CASEGGSSYEQYF.

V gene TRBV10-1 combines with J gene TRBJ2-1, with 10 bases identical to TRBD2. Germline V gene lookup returns CDR1 WNHNN and CDR2 SYGVQD (reference sequence). J was trimmed by 7 bases and V by 8 bases; bases with no gene match: 5. The length of the CDR3 is 13 residues. Here the CDR3 DNA reads TGCGCCAGCGGTCCGGGACTAGCGAATGAGCAGTTCTTC. This translates into CASGPGLANEQFF.

This clone was observed a few times. J is TRBJ1-1 and V is TRBV5-8; D not certain. Per germline, CDR1 SGHTS and CDR2 YDEGEE. The V and J ends lost 5 bases and 1 base respectively, with 6 bases between them. The CDR3 has 12 residues. The CDR3 bases are TGTGCCAGCAGAAACAGGAACACTGAAGCTTTCTTT. Its translation is CASRNRNTEAFF.

The genes are TRBV7-2 and TRBJ2-7, with unresolved D. The V gene lost 2 bases and the J gene lost 7 bases, with 18 bases spanning the gap. The CDR3 is 15 amino acids. The germline CDR1 and CDR2 sequences are SGHTA and FQGNSA. The CDR3 region is CASSLYRGGSYEQYF. CDR3 bases: TGTGCCAGCAGCTTATACCGAGGCGGCTCGTATGAGCAGTACTTC.

The chain is built from TRBV21-1 and TRBJ2-7; the table's D call of TRBD1 was not tested on the DNA. TRBV21-1 is a pseudogene segment. This CDR3 has 19 amino acids. The DNA of the CDR3 is TGTGCCAGCACCAAGCCCCATTATACAGGGGTCCCAAACCACTACGAGCAGTACTTC. This encodes CASTKPHYTGVPNHYEQYF.